The 8 T cell receptor beta chains below all came from one sample that was sequenced in a study of blood T cells in healthy people across ages (dated by TCRdb to the mid-2010s). Library generation was performed with 5' RACE. Sequenced on an Illumina HiSeq 2500. A second PCR of about 7 to 12 cycles was run with a J-beta primer mix and a sample-barcoded 5' primer. TCRdb reran the public reads through fastp at Q25 and MiXCR, keeping productive beta chains. For every CDR3 protein sequence, its rows merge into one entry that carries the most common genes and DNA. For this sample the table gives 1.5 million to 2 million distinct CDR3 sequences, of which about 50% were detected only once. 2.1% of the sample lies in the top ten. The sample was blood. All receptors derive from a middle-aged woman in good health.

This clonotype was observed a few times. V and J are TRBV6-5 and TRBJ2-5, with 11 bases identical to TRBD2. Germline V gene sequence: CDR1 MNHEY, CDR2 SVGAGI. This CDR3 region has 17 residues. After removal of 2 bases from V and 4 bases from J, the junction contained 9 bases not matched to a gene. The CDR3 is CASSYLFSGGAGETQYF. In DNA form, the CDR3 reads TGTGCCAGCAGTTACCTGTTTAGCGGGGGGGCCGGAGAGACCCAGTACTTC.

The rearrangement joins TRBV10-3 to TRBJ1-5; the D gene is possibly TRBD1 (6 bases). V lost 8 bases and J 5 bases, leaving 13 bases between the germline ends. The germline V gene has CDR1 ENHRY and CDR2 SYGVKD. There are 13 residues in the CDR3. CDR3 amino acids: CAIAAGEDQPQHF. The CDR3 nucleotides are TGTGCCATCGCGGCAGGGGAGGATCAGCCCCAGCATTTT.

The rearrangement uses TRBV20-1 and TRBJ2-1, with 9 bases lining up with TRBD1. CDR3 length equals 15 residues. The germline gives CDR1 DFQATT, CDR2 SNEGSKA (reference sequence). V gave up 0 bases and J gave up 6 bases; unmatched junction bases: 6. CDR3 loop: CSARDRGQGTNEQFF. The CDR3 nucleotides are TGCAGTGCTAGAGACCGCGGACAGGGGACCAATGAGCAGTTCTTC.

Comments on this clonotype: One end of the junction does not line up with germline, which may come from a read error. The V call is TRBV9, the J call TRBJ2-5, with a weak D call TRBD1 (5 bases). The CDR3 loop spans 16 amino acids. Germline lookup yields CDR1 SGDLS and CDR2 YYNGEE. The CDR3 region has the DNA TGTACCAGCAGCGTTTGGACACTCTCCCCGGGAGAGACCCAGTACTTC. It yields the protein CTSSVWTLSPGETQYF. Drawing the rest from reference TRBV9 and TRBJ2-5, the complete variable domain is DSGVTQTPKHLITATGQRVTLRCSPRSGDLSVYWYQQSLDQGLQFLIQYYNGEERAKGNILERFSAQQFPDLHSELNLSSLELGDSALYFCTSSVWTLSPGETQYFGPGTRLLVL.

The rearrangement joins TRBV20-1 to TRBJ2-1, with 11 bases matching TRBD2. The DNA end is a closer match to TRBJ2-7, so the J assignment may be wrong. Germline CDR1 and CDR2: DFQATT and SNEGSKA (reference sequence). The length of the CDR3 is 16 residues. The CDR3 is CSARAPTSGAYNEQYF. As DNA, the CDR3 is TGCAGTGCTAGAGCCCCGACTAGCGGGGCCTACAATGAGCAGTACTTC.

J is TRBJ2-1 and V is TRBV5-1, with 9 bases fitting TRBD1. V trimming: 0 bases; J trimming: 8 bases; junction bases outside the gene matches: 3. This CDR3 has 14 residues. CDR1 is SGHRS and CDR2 is YFSETQ in the germline V gene. DNA of the CDR3: TGCGCCAGCAGCTTGGCAACAGGGGGCGATGAGCAGTTCTTC. This gives the protein CASSLATGGDEQFF.

The chain couples TRBV3-1 to TRBJ2-4; 8 bases match TRBD1. The CDR3 spans 16 residues. Germline V gene sequence: CDR1 LGHDT, CDR2 YNNKEL (reference sequence). The V and J ends lost 6 bases and 0 bases, in that order; junction bases with no gene match: 7. The CDR3 DNA is TGTGCCAGCAGGATACTGACAGGGGTAGCCAAAAACATTCAGTACTTC. Translated, it gives CASRILTGVAKNIQYF.

V usage is TRBV12-3 or TRBV12-4 and J usage is TRBJ1-1, with 8 positions matching TRBD1. CDR3 size: 15 residues. V shed 6 bases, J shed 2 bases, and the junction held 8 bases outside the gene matches. The CDR3 loop is CASRPTGQGNTEAFF. Here the CDR3 DNA reads TGTGCCAGCAGGCCGACCGGACAGGGAAACACTGAAGCTTTCTTT.